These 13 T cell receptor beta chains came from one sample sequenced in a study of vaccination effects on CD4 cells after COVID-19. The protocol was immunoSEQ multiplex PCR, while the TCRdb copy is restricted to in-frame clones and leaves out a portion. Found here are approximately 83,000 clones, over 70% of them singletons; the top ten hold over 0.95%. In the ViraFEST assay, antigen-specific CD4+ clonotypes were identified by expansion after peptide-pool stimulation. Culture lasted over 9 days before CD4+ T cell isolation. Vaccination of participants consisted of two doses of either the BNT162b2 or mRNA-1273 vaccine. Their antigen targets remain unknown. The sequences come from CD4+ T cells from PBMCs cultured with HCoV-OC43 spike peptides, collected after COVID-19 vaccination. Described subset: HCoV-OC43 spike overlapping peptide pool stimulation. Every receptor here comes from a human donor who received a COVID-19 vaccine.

In nucleotides, the CDR3 is TGTGCCAGCAGCGACAGGGGGTCTTACAATGAGCAGTTCTTC. Protein product: CASSDRGSYNEQFF. The chain couples TRBV3-1 (or the pseudogene TRBV3-2) to TRBJ2-1; 9 nucleotides agree with TRBD1. Germline CDR1 is LGHDT and CDR2 is YNNKEL (reference sequence). Trimming took 5 bases from V and 4 from J; bases not matched to a gene: 3. This CDR3 contains 14 residues.

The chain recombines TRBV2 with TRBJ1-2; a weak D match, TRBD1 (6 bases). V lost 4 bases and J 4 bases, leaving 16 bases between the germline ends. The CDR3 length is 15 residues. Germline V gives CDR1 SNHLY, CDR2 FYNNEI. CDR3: CASSGSRGGSYGYTF. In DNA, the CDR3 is TGTGCCAGCAGTGGGAGTAGAGGGGGTTCCTATGGCTACACCTTC.

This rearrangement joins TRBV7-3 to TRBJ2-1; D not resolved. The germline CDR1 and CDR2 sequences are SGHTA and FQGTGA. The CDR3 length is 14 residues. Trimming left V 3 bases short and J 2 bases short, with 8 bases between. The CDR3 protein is CASSFGVTYNEQFF. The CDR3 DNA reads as TGTGCCAGCAGCTTTGGGGTGACCTACAATGAGCAGTTCTTC. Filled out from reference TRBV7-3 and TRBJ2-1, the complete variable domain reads GAGVSQTPSNKVTEKGKYVELRCDPISGHTALYWYRQSLGQGPEFLIYFQGTGAADDSGLPNDRFFAVRPEGSVSTLKIQRTERGDSAVYLCASSFGVTYNEQFFGPGTRLTVL.

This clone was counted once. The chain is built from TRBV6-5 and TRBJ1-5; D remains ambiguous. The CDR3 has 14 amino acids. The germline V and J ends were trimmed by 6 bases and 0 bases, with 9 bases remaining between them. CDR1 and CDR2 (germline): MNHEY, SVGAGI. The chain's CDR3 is CASSRDGSNQPQHF. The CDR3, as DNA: TGTGCCAGCAGCCGCGACGGTAGCAATCAGCCCCAGCATTTT.

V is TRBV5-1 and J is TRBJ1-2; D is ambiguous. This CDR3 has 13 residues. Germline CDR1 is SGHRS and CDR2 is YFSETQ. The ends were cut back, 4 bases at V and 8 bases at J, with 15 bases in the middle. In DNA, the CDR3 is TGCGCCAGCAGCGCATCGAAGGATTGGGGCTACACCTTC. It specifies CASSASKDWGYTF.

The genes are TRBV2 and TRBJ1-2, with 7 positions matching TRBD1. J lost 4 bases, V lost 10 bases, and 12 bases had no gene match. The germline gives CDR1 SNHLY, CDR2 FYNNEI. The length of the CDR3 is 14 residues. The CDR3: CATLGRGRVYGYTF. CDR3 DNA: TGTGCCACCCTCGGAAGGGGGCGCGTCTATGGCTACACCTTC.

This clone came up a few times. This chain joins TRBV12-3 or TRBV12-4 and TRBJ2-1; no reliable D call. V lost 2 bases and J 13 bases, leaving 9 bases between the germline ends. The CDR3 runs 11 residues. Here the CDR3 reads CASSLLPIQFF. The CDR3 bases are TGTGCCAGCAGTTTATTGCCTATACAGTTCTTC.

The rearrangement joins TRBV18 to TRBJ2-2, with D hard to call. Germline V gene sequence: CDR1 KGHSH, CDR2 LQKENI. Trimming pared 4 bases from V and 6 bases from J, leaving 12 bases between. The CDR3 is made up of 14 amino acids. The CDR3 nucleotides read TGTGCCAGCTCACTGGGCGGACGGGCCGGGGAGCTGTTTTTT. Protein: CASSLGGRAGELFF.

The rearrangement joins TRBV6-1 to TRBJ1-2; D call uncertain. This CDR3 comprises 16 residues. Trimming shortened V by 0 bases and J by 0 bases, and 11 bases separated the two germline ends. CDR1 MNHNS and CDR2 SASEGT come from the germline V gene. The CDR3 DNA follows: TGTGCCAGCAGTGAAGCGACGGCCGCTACTAACTATGGCTACACCTTC. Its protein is CASSEATAATNYGYTF.

This CDR3 reads CASSTLPRGNTEAFF. CDR3 sequence (DNA): TGTGCCAGTAGTACCCTCCCCAGGGGAAACACTGAAGCTTTCTTT. The chain employs TRBV19 and TRBJ1-1; tentatively, D is TRBD1 (6 bases). The V and J ends lost 4 bases and 2 bases respectively, with 14 bases between them. The germline V gene has CDR1 LNHDA and CDR2 SQIVND (reference sequence). This CDR3 spans 15 amino acids.

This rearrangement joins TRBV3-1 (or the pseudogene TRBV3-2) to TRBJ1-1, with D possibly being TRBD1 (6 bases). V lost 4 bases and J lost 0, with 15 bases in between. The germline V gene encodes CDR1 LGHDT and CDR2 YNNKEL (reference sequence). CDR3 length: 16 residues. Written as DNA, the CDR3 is TGTGCCAGCAGCCGACCTCGGGGGGGCATGAACACTGAAGCTTTCTTT. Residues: CASSRPRGGMNTEAFF.

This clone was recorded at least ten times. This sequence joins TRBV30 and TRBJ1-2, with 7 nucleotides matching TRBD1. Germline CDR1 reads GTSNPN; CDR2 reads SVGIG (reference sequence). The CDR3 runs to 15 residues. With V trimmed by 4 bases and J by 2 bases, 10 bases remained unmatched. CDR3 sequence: CAWTITGVGNYGYTF. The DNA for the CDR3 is TGTGCCTGGACCATCACAGGGGTAGGGAACTATGGCTACACCTTC.

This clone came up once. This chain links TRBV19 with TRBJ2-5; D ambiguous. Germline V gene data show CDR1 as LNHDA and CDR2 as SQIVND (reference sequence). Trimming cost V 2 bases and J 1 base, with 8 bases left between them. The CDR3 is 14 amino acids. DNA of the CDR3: TGTGCCAGTAGTATAATAGGAAGCCAAGAGACCCAGTACTTC. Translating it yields CASSIIGSQETQYF.